Each of the 25 T cell receptor beta chains below was sequenced from the same sample in a study of cytomegalovirus exposure and HLA in healthy donors. PCR employed 60 Vbeta and 13 Jbeta primers. Sequencing was performed with immunoSEQ multiplex PCR; in TCRdb, only in-frame clones are kept and a portion is missing. This sample yields approximately 180,000 clones, of which about 88% are seen a single time; roughly 1.8% belongs to the top ten. Source material: PBMCs. These receptor sequences come from a woman younger than 35 in good health and CMV-seronegative.

V gene TRBV27 combines with J gene TRBJ2-3, with 7 bases that match TRBD1. The V segment lost 5 bases and the J segment 4 bases; nucleotides outside the gene matches: 9. From germline, CDR1 is MNHEY and CDR2 SMNVEV (reference sequence). The CDR3 length is 15 residues. The CDR3: CASSPSPTGPDTQYF. In DNA form, the CDR3 reads TGTGCCAGCAGTCCCTCCCCGACAGGGCCAGATACGCAGTATTTT.

This chain uses TRBV7-2 with TRBJ1-1, with D unresolved. The CDR3 has 16 residues. Germline V gene data show CDR1 as SGHTA and CDR2 as FQGNSA. The V end was cut by 1 base, the J end by 0 bases, with 12 bases between. CDR3 coding DNA: TGTGCCAGCAGCTTAGGTTTCGGACTCATGAACACTGAAGCTTTCTTT. This gives the protein CASSLGFGLMNTEAFF.

This clone turned up a few times. The chain couples TRBV11-2 to TRBJ2-7; 8 nucleotides agree with TRBD1. Germline CDR1 SGHAT, CDR2 FQNNGV. The CDR3 is 15 amino acids. Trimming at V came to 5 bases and at J to 7 bases, leaving 13 bases not matched to a gene. This CDR3 is CASSARTGMWGEQYF. DNA for the CDR3: TGTGCCAGCAGCGCAAGGACAGGGATGTGGGGAGAGCAGTACTTC.

This clone appeared a few times. The chain joins TRBV28 to TRBJ2-1, with 9 bases fitting TRBD2. V lost 3 bases and J lost 7; bases outside the gene matches: 13. Germline-derived CDR1 and CDR2 are MDHEN and SYDVKM. This CDR3 contains 17 residues. The CDR3 protein is CASSFRRGGRMGNEQFF. CDR3 nucleotides: TGTGCCAGCAGTTTCAGGCGGGGGGGCCGAATGGGGAATGAGCAGTTCTTC.

The V gene is TRBV15, the J gene TRBJ2-7; D ambiguous. The CDR3 is 15 residues long. Germline lookup yields CDR1 LNHNV and CDR2 YYDKDF (reference sequence). V lost 3 bases, J lost 5 bases, and 17 bases lay in between. The CDR3 reads CATSRSSPSVDEQYF. The CDR3 DNA sequence: TGTGCCACCAGCAGGAGTAGCCCCTCTGTGGACGAGCAGTACTTC. Drawing the rest from reference TRBV15 and TRBJ2-7, the complete variable domain is DAMVIQNPRYQVTQFGKPVTLSCSQTLNHNVMYWYQQKSSQAPKLLFHYYDKDFNNEADTPDNFQSRRPNTSFCFLDIRSPGLGDTAMYLCATSRSSPSVDEQYFGPGTRLTVT.

The rearrangement links TRBV9 to TRBJ2-7; 7 nucleotides match TRBD1. Germline V lookup: CDR1 SGDLS, CDR2 YYNGEE. The CDR3 covers 13 residues. Trimming took 4 bases from V and 2 from J; bases not matched to a gene: 3. CDR3 bases: TGTGCCAGCAGCAAACAGGGGACCTACGAGCAGTACTTC. It specifies CASSKQGTYEQYF.

The chain is built from TRBV7-8 and TRBJ1-2, with D possibly TRBD1 on 6 matching bases. V gave up 5 bases and J gave up 7 bases, with 17 bases separating them. CDR1 SGHVS and CDR2 FQNEAQ come from the germline V gene. CDR3 size: 14 residues. CDR3: CASSALQGFSGYTF. The CDR3 DNA follows: TGTGCCAGCAGCGCTTTACAGGGTTTCTCTGGCTACACCTTC. Full variable domain (rest looked up from reference TRBV7-8 and TRBJ1-2): GAGVSQSPRYKVAKRGQDVALRCDPISGHVSLFWYQQALGQGPEFLTYFQNEAQLDKSGLPSDRFFAERPEGSVSTLKIQRTQQEDSAVYLCASSALQGFSGYTFGSGTRLTVV.

The chain uses TRBV18 and TRBJ2-7; D possibly corresponds to TRBD2 (6 bases). Germline CDR1 and CDR2: KGHSH and LQKENI. The CDR3 contains 15 residues. Trimming left V 2 bases short and J 4 bases short, with 15 bases between. CDR3: CASSPGGRIRYEQYF. The CDR3 region has the DNA TGTGCCAGCTCACCAGGAGGGAGGATTCGATACGAGCAGTACTTC.

This chain uses TRBV18 with TRBJ2-3, with 9 nucleotides matching TRBD1. The CDR3 spans 16 residues. V was clipped by 5 bases and J by 5 bases; unmatched bases: 11. Germline CDR1 reads KGHSH; CDR2 reads LQKENI. The CDR3 DNA is TGTGCCAGCTCAAAGAGGGGACAGGGAGGTGAAGATACGCAGTATTTT. Translating gives CASSKRGQGGEDTQYF.

This clone was picked up a small number of times. V usage is TRBV5-1 and J usage is TRBJ2-3, with a possible D match to TRBD2 (6 bases). Germline CDR1 is SGHRS and CDR2 is YFSETQ. This CDR3 region has 16 residues. V was pared by 0 bases and J by 2 bases, with 13 bases between. CDR3 sequence (DNA): TGCGCCAGCAGCTTGGGGCTAGCGTTAACCACAGATACGCAGTATTTT. Amino acid sequence: CASSLGLALTTDTQYF. Full variable domain (outside the CDR3, taken from reference TRBV5-1 and TRBJ2-3): KAGVTQTPRYLIKTRGQQVTLSCSPISGHRSVSWYQQTPGQGLQFLFEYFSETQRNKGNFPGRFSGRQFSNSRSEMNVSTLELGDSALYLCASSLGLALTTDTQYFGPGTRLTVL.

This rearrangement joins TRBV6-4 to TRBJ2-3; D might be TRBD2 (5 bases). From germline, CDR1 is MRHNA and CDR2 SNTAGT. V lost 0 bases and J lost 6, with 10 bases in between. The length of the CDR3 is 14 residues. In nucleotides, the CDR3 is TGTGCCAGCAGTGACTCTGAGGGTGGGGATACGCAGTATTTT. Encoded protein: CASSDSEGGDTQYF.

This chain uses TRBV30 with TRBJ2-1, with D maybe TRBD1 (6 bases). V lost 5 bases and J 4 bases, leaving 15 bases between the germline ends. Germline CDR1 is GTSNPN and CDR2 is SVGIG (reference sequence). This CDR3 has 14 residues. DNA for the CDR3: TGTGCCTGGGAAGGAGACAGGTTGTACAATGAGCAGTTCTTC. Its translation: CAWEGDRLYNEQFF.

The gene calls are TRBV10-2 and TRBJ1-5; D remains unclear. Germline values: CDR1 WSHSY, CDR2 SAAADI. V lost 4 bases and J 1 base, leaving 11 bases between the germline ends. The CDR3 is made up of 15 amino acids. The CDR3 DNA reads TGCGCCAGCAGTGGAGGGTACGCAAGCAATCAGCCCCAGCATTTT. Protein sequence: CASSGGYASNQPQHF.

CDR3 sequence: CASSLGTGIYEQYF. The CDR3 DNA sequence: TGCGCCAGCAGCTTGGGGACAGGAATCTACGAGCAGTACTTC. The V and J genes are TRBV5-1 and TRBJ2-7; 7 bases fit TRBD1. This CDR3 spans 14 amino acids. V was pared by 0 bases and J by 3 bases, with 3 bases of the junction left unmatched. Germline V gene lookup returns CDR1 SGHRS and CDR2 YFSETQ.

The CDR3 bases are TGTGCCAGCAGCCGGGTGAGGACTGAAGCTTTCTTT. This codes for CASSRVRTEAFF. The gene calls are TRBV5-5 and TRBJ1-1; D ambiguous. The germline V gene encodes CDR1 SGHKS and CDR2 YYEKEE (reference sequence). V was shortened by 4 bases and J by 5 bases, with 9 bases between the two germline ends. This CDR3 spans 12 amino acids. Full variable domain (missing parts from reference TRBV5-5 and TRBJ1-1): DAGVTQSPTHLIKTRGQQVTLRCSPISGHKSVSWYQQVLGQGPQFIFQYYEKEERGRGNFPDRFSARQFPNYSSELNVNALLLGDSALYLCASSRVRTEAFFGQGTRLTVV.

The chain combines TRBV19 with TRBJ1-6, with D perhaps matching TRBD1 (5 bases). The length of the CDR3 is 17 residues. Germline V gene data show CDR1 as LNHDA and CDR2 as SQIVND (reference sequence). Trimming stripped 2 bases from V and 10 bases from J, with 21 bases between. The CDR3, as DNA: TGTGCCAGTAGTATAACCCTGGGGGAGGCATTCGGCTCACCCCTCCACTTT. Protein: CASSITLGEAFGSPLHF.

This chain links TRBV5-1 with TRBJ2-5; TRBD1 matches at 7 bases. Matching the DNA end better, TRBJ2-7 makes the J call doubtful. Germline assignment: CDR1 SGHRS and CDR2 YFSETQ. This CDR3 comprises 15 residues. CDR3 nucleotides: TGCGCCAGCAGCCCCGCGACAGGGCGTTCCTACGAGCAGTACTTC. Its protein is CASSPATGRSYEQYF.

This chain connects TRBV7-9 to TRBJ1-2, with a weak D call TRBD1 (5 bases). The CDR3 runs to 14 residues. Trimming took off 5 bases at V and 5 bases at J, with 15 bases between the two ends. Germline CDR1 reads SEHNR; CDR2 reads FQNEAQ (reference sequence). The CDR3: CASSPGLLGYGYTF. The CDR3 coding sequence is TGTGCCAGCAGCCCGGGACTCCTAGGTTATGGCTACACCTTC. Looking up the rest from reference TRBV7-9 and TRBJ1-2 gives the full variable domain: DTGVSQNPRHKITKRGQNVTFRCDPISEHNRLYWYRQTLGQGPEFLTYFQNEAQLEKSRLLSDRFSAERPKGSFSTLEIQRTEQGDSAMYLCASSPGLLGYGYTFGSGTRLTVV.

The rearrangement joins TRBV19 to TRBJ2-3, with 9 bases aligning to TRBD1. The V and J ends lost 5 bases and 6 bases, in that order; junction bases with no gene match: 9. In germline, CDR1 is LNHDA, CDR2 SQIVND (reference sequence). The CDR3 is 15 amino acids. The CDR3, as DNA: TGTGCCAGTAGTTCGACAGGGGGAAGGACCGATACGCAGTATTTT. It specifies CASSSTGGRTDTQYF.

The chain couples TRBV6-5 to TRBJ2-1; possibly TRBD2 for D (6 bases). Germline V gene data show CDR1 as MNHEY and CDR2 as SVGAGI. The CDR3 runs to 15 residues. Trimming shortened V by 3 bases and J by 8 bases, and 17 bases separated the two germline ends. CDR3 sequence: CASSYGTRDVDEQFF. The CDR3 DNA is TGTGCCAGCAGTTATGGGACTCGGGACGTCGATGAGCAGTTCTTC.

J is TRBJ1-2 and V is TRBV19; tentatively, D is TRBD1 (6 bases). CDR3 size: 14 residues. V lost 1 base to trimming and J lost 6 bases, with 12 bases between them. Germline CDR1 reads LNHDA; CDR2 reads SQIVND (reference sequence). CDR3 DNA: TGTGCCAGTAGTATAGGCGGGGGCGCCGATGGCTACACCTTC. It specifies CASSIGGGADGYTF.

The chain recombines TRBV7-8 with TRBJ2-4; tentative D call: TRBD1 (5 bases). Germline values: CDR1 SGHVS, CDR2 FQNEAQ. V was trimmed by 3 bases and J by 0 bases, leaving 12 bases between them. The CDR3 extends over 16 amino acids. CDR3 DNA sequence: TGTGCCAGCAGCTTTGGCAGGGCTTTAGCCAAAAACATTCAGTACTTC. Residues: CASSFGRALAKNIQYF.

This sequence joins TRBV29-1 and TRBJ2-7, with 13 bases aligning to TRBD2. CDR1 and CDR2 from the germline V gene are SQVTM and ANQGSEA. CDR3 length equals 15 residues. The V gene end was trimmed by 0 bases and the J gene end by 5 bases; junction bases not matched to a gene: 4. The CDR3 sequence: CSVEDPGLAGDEQYF. DNA for the CDR3: TGCAGCGTTGAAGACCCTGGACTAGCGGGAGACGAGCAGTACTTC.

This chain links TRBV7-8 with TRBJ1-5; TRBD1 might be the D (6 bases). The CDR3 runs 13 residues. Trimming cost V 5 bases and J 4 bases, with 9 bases left between them. CDR1 and CDR2 (germline): SGHVS, FQNEAQ. CDR3 residues: CASSPRGNQPQHF. For the CDR3, the DNA is TGTGCCAGCAGCCCAAGGGGGAATCAGCCCCAGCATTTT.

The chain joins TRBV5-8 to TRBJ1-1, with TRBD1 matching 10 bases. The trim removed 4 bases at V and 0 bases at J, leaving 6 bases unmatched. The CDR3 runs 16 residues. Germline CDR1 reads SGHTS; CDR2 reads YDEGEE. CDR3 amino acids: CASSPGTGVLNTEAFF. The CDR3 nucleotides are TGTGCCAGCAGCCCTGGGACAGGGGTTTTGAACACTGAAGCTTTCTTT. Full variable domain (rest looked up from reference TRBV5-8 and TRBJ1-1): EAGVTQSPTHLIKTRGQQATLRCSPISGHTSVYWYQQALGLGLQFLLWYDEGEERNRGNFPPRFSGRQFPNYSSELNVNALELEDSALYLCASSPGTGVLNTEAFFGQGTRLTVV.